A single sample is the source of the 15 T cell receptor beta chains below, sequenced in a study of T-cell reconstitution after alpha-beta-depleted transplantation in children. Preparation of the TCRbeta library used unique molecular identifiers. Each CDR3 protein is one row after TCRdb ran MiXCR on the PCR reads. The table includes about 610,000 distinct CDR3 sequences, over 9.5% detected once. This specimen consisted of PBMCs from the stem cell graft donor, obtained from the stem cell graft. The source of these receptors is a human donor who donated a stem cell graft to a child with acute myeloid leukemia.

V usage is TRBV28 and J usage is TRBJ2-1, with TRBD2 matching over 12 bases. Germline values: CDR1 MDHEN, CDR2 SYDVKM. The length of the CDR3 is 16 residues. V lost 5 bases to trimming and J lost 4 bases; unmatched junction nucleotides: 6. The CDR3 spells CASSPPTSGSYNEQFF. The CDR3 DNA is TGTGCCAGCAGTCCCCCGACTAGCGGGAGTTACAATGAGCAGTTCTTC.

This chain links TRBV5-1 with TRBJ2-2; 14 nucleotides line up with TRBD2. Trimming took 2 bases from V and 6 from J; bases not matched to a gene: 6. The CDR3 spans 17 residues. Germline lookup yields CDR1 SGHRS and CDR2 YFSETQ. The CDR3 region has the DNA TGCGCCAGCAGCTTTCAAGGGACTAGCGGGAGAGCCGGGGAGCTGTTTTTT. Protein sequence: CASSFQGTSGRAGELFF.

The CDR3 DNA is TGTGCCAGCTCACGACTTAGGGGGAGCGCAGATACGCAGTATTTT. Residues: CASSRLRGSADTQYF. The rearrangement joins TRBV18 to TRBJ2-3; D is possibly TRBD1 (6 bases). Germline V gene sequence: CDR1 KGHSH, CDR2 LQKENI. Between the trimmed V and J ends, which lost 4 bases and 4 bases, there was a span of 15 bases. This CDR3 comprises 15 residues.

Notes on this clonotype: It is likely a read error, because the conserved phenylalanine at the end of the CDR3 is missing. The CDR3 DNA reads as TGTGCCAGCAGCTTAGCTATTATGACTAGCGGGAGGGCGGATACGCAGTATTAT. The encoded protein is CASSLAIMTSGRADTQYY. This rearrangement joins TRBV7-2 to TRBJ2-3, with 14 bases identical to TRBD2. Losses at the gene ends were 0 bases for V and 6 bases for J; bases not matched to a gene: 8. The CDR3 sequence is 18 residues long. Germline-derived CDR1 and CDR2 are SGHTA and FQGNSA.

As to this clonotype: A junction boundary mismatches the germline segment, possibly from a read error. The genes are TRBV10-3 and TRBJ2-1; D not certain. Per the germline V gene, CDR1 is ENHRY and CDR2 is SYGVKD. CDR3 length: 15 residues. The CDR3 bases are TGTGCCATCAGTGGGCCCGATAGCTCCTACAATGAGCAGTCCTTC. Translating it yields CAISGPDSSYNEQSF.

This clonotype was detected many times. In DNA form, the CDR3 reads TGCAGTGCTAGAGATCCAGGACCGGCGGAGACCCAGTACTTC. This sequence encodes CSARDPGPAETQYF. The chain combines TRBV20-1 with TRBJ2-5; D is undetermined. The CDR3 contains 14 residues. Trimming cost V 0 bases and J 5 bases, with 13 bases left between them. Germline CDR1 DFQATT, CDR2 SNEGSKA (reference sequence).

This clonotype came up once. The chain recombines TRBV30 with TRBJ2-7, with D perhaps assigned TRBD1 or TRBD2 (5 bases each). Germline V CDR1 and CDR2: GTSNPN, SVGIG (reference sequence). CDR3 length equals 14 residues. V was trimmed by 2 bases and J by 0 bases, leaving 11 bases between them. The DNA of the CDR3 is TGTGCCTGGAGTAAGGGGACCTACTCCTACGAGCAGTACTTC. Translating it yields CAWSKGTYSYEQYF. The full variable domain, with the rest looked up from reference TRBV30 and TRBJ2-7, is SQTIHQWPATLVQPVGSPLSLECTVEGTSNPNLYWYRQAAGRGLQLLFYSVGIGQISSEVPQNLSASRPQDRQFILSSKKLLLSDSGFYLCAWSKGTYSYEQYFGPGTRLTVT.

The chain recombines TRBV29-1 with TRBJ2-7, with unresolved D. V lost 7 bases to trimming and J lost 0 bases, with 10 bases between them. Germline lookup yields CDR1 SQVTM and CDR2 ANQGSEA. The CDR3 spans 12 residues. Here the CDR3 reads CSAGSSSYEQYF. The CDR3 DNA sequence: TGCAGCGCCGGTTCCAGCTCCTACGAGCAGTACTTC.

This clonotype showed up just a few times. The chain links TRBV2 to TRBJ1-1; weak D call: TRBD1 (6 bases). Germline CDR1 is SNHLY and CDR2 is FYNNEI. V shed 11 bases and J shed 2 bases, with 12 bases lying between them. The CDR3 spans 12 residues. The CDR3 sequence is CACWTVNTEAFF. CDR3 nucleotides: TGTGCCTGCTGGACAGTAAACACTGAAGCTTTCTTT.

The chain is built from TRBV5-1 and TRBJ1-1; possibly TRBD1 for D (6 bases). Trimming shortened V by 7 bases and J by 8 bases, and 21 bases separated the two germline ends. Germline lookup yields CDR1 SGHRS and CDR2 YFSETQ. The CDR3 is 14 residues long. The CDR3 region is CASSIGGGIAEAFF. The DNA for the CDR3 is TGCGCCAGCTCAATAGGAGGGGGGATTGCCGAAGCTTTCTTT.

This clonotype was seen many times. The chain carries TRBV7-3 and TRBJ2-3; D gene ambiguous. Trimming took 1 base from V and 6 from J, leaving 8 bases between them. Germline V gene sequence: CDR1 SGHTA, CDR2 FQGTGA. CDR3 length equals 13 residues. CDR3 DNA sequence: TGTGCCAGCAGCTTAAACCGCGCCGATACGCAGTATTTT. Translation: CASSLNRADTQYF.

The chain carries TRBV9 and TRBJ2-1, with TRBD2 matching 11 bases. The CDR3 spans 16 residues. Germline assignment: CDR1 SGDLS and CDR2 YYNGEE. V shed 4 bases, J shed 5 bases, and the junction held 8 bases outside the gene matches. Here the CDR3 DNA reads TGTGCCAGCAGCCCCCGGACTAGCGGGTCCCACAATGAGCAGTTCTTC. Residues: CASSPRTSGSHNEQFF.

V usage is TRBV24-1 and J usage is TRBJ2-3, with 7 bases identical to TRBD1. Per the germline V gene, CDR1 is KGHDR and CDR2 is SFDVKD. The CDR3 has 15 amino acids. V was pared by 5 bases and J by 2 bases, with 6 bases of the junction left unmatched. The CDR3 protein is CATSAPGQFTDTQYF. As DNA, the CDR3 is TGTGCCACCAGTGCACCGGGACAGTTCACAGATACGCAGTATTTT.

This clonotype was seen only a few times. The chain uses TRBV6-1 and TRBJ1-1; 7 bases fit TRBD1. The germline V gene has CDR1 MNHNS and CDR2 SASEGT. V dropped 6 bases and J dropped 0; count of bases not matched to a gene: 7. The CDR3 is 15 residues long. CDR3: CASRRGQIMNTEAFF. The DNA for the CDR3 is TGTGCCAGCAGACGGGGACAGATCATGAACACTGAAGCTTTCTTT.

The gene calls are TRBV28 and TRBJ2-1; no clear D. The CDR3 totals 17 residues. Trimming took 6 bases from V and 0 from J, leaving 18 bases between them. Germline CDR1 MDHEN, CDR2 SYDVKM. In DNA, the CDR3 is TGTGCCAGCAGCTTAGAACCCCCAGGTAGCTCCTACAATGAGCAGTTCTTC. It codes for CASSLEPPGSSYNEQFF.